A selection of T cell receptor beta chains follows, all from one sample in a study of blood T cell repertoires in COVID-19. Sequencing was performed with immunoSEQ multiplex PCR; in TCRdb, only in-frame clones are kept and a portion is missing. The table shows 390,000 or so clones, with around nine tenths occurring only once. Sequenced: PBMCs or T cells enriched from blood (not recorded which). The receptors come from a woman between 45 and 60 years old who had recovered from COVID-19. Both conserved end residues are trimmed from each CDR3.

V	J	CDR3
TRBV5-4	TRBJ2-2	ASSFRTGGAGELF
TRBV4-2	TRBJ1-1	ASSPGSGGNTEAF
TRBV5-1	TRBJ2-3	ASSYRGYDTDTQY
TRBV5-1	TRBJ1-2	ASSLQGAIFYGYT
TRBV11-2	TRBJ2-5	ASSGGGQETQY
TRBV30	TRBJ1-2	ACHMGGARSDT
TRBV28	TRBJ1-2	ASSFPQGPWGGYT
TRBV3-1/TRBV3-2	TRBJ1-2	ASSQDDRTYGYT
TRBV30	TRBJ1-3	ASTTGGNTIY
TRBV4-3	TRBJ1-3	ASSQDSGGYSGNTIY
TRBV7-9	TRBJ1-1	ASSGSDRLGEAF
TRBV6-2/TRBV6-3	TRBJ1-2	ASSATGGIYGYT
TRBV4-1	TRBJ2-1	ASSQDPERLANEQF
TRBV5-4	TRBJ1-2	ASSLGDRRYGYT
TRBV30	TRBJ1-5	AAQDSSNQPQH
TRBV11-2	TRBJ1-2	ASSFEGGANYGYT
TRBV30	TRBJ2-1	AWDRGSYNEQF
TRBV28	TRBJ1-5	ASSLTDSTNQPQH
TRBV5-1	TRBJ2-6	ASSFGPRQGVLGSGANVLT
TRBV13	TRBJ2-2	ASSLALGQRTGELF
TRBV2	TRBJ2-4	ASSSGGGRVVDIQY
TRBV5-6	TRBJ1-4	ASSPVGQGGEKLF
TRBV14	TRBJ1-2	ASSQDRAGWGSGYT
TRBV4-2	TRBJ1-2	ASSQRPETGAQGYT
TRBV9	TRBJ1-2	ASSPQGSRRYGYT
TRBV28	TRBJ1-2	ASWGVNYGYT
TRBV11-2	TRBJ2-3	ASSLRRDWADTQY
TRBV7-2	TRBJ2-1	ASSPLAPILAGVNNEQF
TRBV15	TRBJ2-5	ATSGGSTVEETQY
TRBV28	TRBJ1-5	ASSLGGSDQPQH
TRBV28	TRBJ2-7	ASSLSGAYEQY
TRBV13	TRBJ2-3	ASSFLSSGGPSTDTQY
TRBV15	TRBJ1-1	ATSRDPNEAF
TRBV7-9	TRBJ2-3	ASSLTGGDSTDTQY
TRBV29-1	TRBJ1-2	SIPGQGAGGYT
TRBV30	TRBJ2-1	AWSVSVHEQF
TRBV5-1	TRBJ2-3	ASSLTLAKSTDTQY
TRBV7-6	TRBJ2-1	ASSGQRGGYNEQF
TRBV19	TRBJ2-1	ASSRGYNEQF
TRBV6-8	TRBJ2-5	ASSLAGGKETQY
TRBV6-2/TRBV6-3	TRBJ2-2	ASSPPGGGGTAGELF
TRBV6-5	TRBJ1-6	ASSLRQGRFSPLH
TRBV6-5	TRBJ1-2	ASRGTGGRWGYT
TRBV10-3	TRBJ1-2	AISESRDAPNYGYT
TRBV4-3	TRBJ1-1	ASSQGLQGIGDTEAF
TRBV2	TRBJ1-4	ASSAQGMANEKLF
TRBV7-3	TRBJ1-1	ASSLHNLETEAF
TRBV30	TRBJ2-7	AWSAKGLAYEQY
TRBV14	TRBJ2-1	ASSQGLAGDNEQF
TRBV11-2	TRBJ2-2	ASSLALAGNTGELF
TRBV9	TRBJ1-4	AISPVTNEKLF
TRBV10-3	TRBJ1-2	AISGTNAGYGYT
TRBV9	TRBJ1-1	ASSVEGGVTEAF
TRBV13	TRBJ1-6	ASSTQGMGNSPLH
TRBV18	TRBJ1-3	ASSSESGNTIY
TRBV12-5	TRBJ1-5	ASGFKSGGPEGNQPQH
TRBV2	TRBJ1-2	ASSEEGVYGYT
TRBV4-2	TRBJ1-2	ASSPLGDFGYT
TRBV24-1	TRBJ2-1	ATSDLAGGPYNEQF
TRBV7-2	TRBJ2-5	ASSSLLVERGGPTQY